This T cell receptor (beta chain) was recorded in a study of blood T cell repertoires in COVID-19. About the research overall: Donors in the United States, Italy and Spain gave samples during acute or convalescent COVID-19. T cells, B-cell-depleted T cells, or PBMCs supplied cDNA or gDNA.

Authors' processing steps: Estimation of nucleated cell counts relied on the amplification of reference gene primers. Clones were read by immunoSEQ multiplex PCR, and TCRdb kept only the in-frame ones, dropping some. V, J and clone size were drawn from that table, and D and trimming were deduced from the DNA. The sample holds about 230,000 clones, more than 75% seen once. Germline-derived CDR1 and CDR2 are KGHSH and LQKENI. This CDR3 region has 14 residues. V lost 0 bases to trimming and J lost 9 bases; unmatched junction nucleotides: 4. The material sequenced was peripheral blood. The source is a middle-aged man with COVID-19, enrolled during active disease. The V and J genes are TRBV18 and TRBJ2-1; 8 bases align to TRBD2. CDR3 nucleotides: TGTGCCAGCTCACCACCGTTAGCGGGGACTGAGCAGTTCTTC. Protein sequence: CASSPPLAGTEQFF.